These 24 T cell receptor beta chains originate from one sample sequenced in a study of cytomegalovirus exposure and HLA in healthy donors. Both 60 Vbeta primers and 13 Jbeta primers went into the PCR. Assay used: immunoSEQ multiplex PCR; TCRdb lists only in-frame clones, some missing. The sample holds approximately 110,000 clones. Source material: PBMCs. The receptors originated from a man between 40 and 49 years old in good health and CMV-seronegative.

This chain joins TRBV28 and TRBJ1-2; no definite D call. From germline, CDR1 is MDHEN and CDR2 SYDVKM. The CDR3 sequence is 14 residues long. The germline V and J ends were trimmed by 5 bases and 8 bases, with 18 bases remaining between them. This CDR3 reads CASSTALLRSGYTF. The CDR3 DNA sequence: TGTGCCAGCAGTACGGCTCTACTGCGGTCGGGCTACACCTTC.

CDR3 in DNA: TGTGCCAGCAGCTTAGTCTTCAGGGGTAGCTATGGCTACACCTTC. Its protein product is CASSLVFRGSYGYTF. The genes are TRBV7-2 and TRBJ1-2; D may be TRBD1 (6 bases). Trimming stripped 1 base from V and 4 bases from J, with 13 bases between. The CDR3 totals 15 residues. Per the germline V gene, CDR1 is SGHTA and CDR2 is FQGNSA.

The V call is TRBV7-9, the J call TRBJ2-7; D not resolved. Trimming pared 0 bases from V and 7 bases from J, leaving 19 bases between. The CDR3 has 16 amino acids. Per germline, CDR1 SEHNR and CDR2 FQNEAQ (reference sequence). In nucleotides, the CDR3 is TGTGCCAGCAGCTTAGCTTCAGGTTCGGAAGCCCGGGAGCAGTACTTC. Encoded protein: CASSLASGSEAREQYF.

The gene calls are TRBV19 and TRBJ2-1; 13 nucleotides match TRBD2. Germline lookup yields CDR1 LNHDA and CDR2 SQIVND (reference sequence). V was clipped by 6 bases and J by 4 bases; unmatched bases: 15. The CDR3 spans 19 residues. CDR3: CASRKGGLAGTSRYNEQFF. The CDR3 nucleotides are TGTGCCAGTAGAAAGGGGGGACTAGCGGGAACCTCGCGGTACAATGAGCAGTTCTTC.

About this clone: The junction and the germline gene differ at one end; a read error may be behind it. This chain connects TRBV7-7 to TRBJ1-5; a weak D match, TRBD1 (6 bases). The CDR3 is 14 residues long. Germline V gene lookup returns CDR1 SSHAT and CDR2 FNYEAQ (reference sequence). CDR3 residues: CASSLRGGDQPQHF. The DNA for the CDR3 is TGTGCTAGCAGCTTGAGGGGGGGGGATCAGCCCCAGCATTTT.

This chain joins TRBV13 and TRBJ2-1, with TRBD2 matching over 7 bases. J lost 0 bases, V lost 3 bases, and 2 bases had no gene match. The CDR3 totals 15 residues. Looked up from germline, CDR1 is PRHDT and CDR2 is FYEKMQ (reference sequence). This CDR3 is CASSLGGSSYNEQFF. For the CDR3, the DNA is TGTGCCAGCAGCTTGGGGGGGAGCTCCTACAATGAGCAGTTCTTC.

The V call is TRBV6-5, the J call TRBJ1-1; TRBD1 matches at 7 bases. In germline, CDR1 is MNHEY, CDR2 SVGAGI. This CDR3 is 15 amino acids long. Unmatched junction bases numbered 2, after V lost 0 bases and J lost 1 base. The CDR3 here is CASSYSPGGNTEAFF. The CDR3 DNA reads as TGTGCCAGCAGTTACTCGCCAGGGGGGAACACTGAAGCTTTCTTT.

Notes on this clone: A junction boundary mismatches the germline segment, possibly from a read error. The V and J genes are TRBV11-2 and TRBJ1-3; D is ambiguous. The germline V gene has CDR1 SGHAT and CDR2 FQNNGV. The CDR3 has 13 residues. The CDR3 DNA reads TGTACCAGCAGCTTAGCTGCTGGAAACACCATATATTTT. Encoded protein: CTSSLAAGNTIYF.

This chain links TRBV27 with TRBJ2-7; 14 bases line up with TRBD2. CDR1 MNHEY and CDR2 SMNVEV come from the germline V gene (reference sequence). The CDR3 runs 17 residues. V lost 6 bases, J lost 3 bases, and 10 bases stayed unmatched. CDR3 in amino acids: CASRRLAGGPKNYEQYF. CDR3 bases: TGTGCCAGCAGGAGACTAGCGGGAGGGCCGAAAAACTACGAGCAGTACTTC.

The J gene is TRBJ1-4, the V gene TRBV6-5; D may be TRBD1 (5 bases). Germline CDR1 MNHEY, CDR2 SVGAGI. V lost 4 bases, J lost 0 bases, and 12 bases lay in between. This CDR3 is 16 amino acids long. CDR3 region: CASSSYTGATNEKLFF. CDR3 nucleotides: TGTGCCAGCAGTTCTTATACAGGCGCAACTAATGAAAAACTGTTTTTT.

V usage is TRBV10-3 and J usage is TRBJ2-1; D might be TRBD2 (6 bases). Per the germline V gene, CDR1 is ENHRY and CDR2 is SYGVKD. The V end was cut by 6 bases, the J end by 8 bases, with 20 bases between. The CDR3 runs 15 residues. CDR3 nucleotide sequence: TGTGCCATCAGGGGTCGAGTTGGGGGGACCTATGAGCAGTTCTTC. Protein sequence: CAIRGRVGGTYEQFF.

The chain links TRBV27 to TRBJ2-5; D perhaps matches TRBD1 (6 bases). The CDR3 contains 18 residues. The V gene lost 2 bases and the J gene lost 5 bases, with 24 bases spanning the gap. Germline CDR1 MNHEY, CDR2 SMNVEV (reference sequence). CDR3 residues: CASSLAYPQGRLVETQYF. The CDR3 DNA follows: TGTGCCAGCAGTTTAGCTTACCCCCAGGGGCGGTTAGTCGAGACCCAGTACTTC.

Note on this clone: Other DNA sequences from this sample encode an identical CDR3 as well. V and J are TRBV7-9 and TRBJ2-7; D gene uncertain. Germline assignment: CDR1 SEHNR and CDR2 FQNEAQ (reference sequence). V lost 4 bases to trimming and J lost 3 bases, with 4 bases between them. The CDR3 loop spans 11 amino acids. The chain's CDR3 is CASSSLYEQYF. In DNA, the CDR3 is TGTGCCAGCAGCTCTCTCTACGAGCAGTACTTC.

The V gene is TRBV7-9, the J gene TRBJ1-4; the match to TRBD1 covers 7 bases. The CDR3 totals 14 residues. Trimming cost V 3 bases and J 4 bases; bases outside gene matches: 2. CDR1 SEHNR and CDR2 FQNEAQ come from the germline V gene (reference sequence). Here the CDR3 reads CASSFRGYNEKLFF. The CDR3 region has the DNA TGTGCCAGCAGCTTCAGGGGGTATAATGAAAAACTGTTTTTT.

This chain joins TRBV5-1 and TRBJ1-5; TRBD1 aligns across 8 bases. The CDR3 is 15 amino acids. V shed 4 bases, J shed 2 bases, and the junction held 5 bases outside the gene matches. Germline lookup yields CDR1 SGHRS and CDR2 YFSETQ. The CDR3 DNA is TGCGCCAGCAGCCCGGAGGGACAGGGCAATCAGCCCCAGCATTTT. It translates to CASSPEGQGNQPQHF.

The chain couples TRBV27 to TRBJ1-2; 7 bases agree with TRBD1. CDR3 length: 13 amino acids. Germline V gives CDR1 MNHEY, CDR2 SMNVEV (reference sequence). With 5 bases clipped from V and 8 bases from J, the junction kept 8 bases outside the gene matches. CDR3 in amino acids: CASSNRGTVGYTF. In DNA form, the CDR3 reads TGTGCCAGCAGTAATCGAGGGACAGTAGGCTACACCTTC.

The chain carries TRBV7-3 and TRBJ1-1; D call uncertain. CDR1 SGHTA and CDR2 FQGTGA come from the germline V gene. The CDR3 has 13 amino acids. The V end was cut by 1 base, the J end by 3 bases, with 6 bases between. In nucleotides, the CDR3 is TGTGCCAGCAGCTTAAATTCTTACACTGAAGCTTTCTTT. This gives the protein CASSLNSYTEAFF.

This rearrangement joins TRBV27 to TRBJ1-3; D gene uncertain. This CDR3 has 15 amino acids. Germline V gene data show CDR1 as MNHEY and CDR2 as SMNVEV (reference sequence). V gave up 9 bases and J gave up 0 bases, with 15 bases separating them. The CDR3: CARNSRDPSGNTIYF. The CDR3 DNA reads TGTGCCAGGAATTCCCGCGATCCCTCTGGAAACACCATATATTTT.

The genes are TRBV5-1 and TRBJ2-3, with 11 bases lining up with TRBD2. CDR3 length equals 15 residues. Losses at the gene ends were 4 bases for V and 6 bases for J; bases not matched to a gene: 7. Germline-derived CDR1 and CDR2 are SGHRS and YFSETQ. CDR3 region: CASSVGLAVLDTQYF. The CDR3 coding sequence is TGCGCCAGCAGCGTGGGACTAGCGGTTTTGGATACGCAGTATTTT.

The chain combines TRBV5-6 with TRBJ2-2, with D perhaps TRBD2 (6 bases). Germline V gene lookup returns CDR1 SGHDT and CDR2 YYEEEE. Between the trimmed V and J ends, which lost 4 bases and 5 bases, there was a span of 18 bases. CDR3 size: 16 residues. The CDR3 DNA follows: TGTGCCAGCAGCCCACCGCTGGTAGGGAGGACCGGGGAGCTGTTTTTT. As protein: CASSPPLVGRTGELFF.

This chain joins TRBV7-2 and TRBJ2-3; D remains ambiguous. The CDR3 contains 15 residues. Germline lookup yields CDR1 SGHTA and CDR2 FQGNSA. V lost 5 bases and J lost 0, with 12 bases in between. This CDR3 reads CASSPFGSSTDTQYF. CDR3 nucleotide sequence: TGTGCCAGCAGCCCCTTCGGGTCTAGCACAGATACGCAGTATTTT.

In nucleotides, the CDR3 is TGTGCCAGCAGCCCTAGACAGGGACCGAATGGCTACACCTTC. Its translation: CASSPRQGPNGYTF. The rearrangement uses TRBV7-9 and TRBJ1-2; 7 bases are a match to TRBD1. CDR1 and CDR2 (germline): SEHNR, FQNEAQ (reference sequence). V shed 5 bases and J 6 bases; nucleotides not matched to a gene: 9. The CDR3 has 14 amino acids.

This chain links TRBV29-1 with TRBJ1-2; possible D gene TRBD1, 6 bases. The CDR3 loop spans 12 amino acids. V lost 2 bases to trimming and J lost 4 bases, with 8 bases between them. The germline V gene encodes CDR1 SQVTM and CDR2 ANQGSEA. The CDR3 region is CSVETGFYGYTF. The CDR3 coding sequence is TGCAGCGTTGAAACAGGGTTCTATGGCTACACCTTC.

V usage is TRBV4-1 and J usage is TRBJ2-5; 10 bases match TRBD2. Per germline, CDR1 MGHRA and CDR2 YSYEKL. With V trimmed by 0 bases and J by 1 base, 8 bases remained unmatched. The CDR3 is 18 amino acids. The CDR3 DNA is TGCGCCAGCAGCCAAGAAGGGCCTAGCGGGAGTGTCCAAGAGACCCAGTACTTC. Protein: CASSQEGPSGSVQETQYF.